These T cell receptor beta chains were read from a single sample in a study of beta chain features in type 1 diabetes. TCRdb keeps only in-frame clones here, not all; method: immunoSEQ multiplex PCR. The sample gives 300,000 to 400,000 clones, approximately 8% of which show up once; around 0.45% is in the top ten. Source material: central memory CD4+ T cells from blood. The receptors were sampled from a woman aged 18-35 years in good health. The CDR3 runs from the conserved cysteine through the conserved F or W. D genes are given only for firm matches. Size is stated for part of the rows, as once, few or many counts, or as a class when the clone is expanded.

CDR3 DNA: TGTGCCAGCAGCCCCCGTTCGGGCCAAGAGACCCAGTACTTC
CDR3 protein: CASSPRSGQETQYF
clone size: NA
D gene: NA
J gene: TRBJ2-5
V gene: TRBV9

CDR3 DNA: TGTGCCAGCAGCGAAGGACAAAGTAAGGGCCAGACCCAGTACTTC
CDR3 protein: CASSEGQSKGQTQYF
clone size: NA
D gene: NA
J gene: TRBJ2-5
V gene: TRBV7-2

CDR3 DNA: TGTGCCAGCAGTGAATTAGCGGGAATTCACGGGGAGCTGTTTTTT
CDR3 protein: CASSELAGIHGELFF
clone size: few
D gene: TRBD2
J gene: TRBJ2-2
V gene: TRBV2

CDR3 DNA: TGTGCCAGCAGCTCTTTGAATACGCAGTATTTT
CDR3 protein: CASSSLNTQYF
clone size: NA
D gene: NA
J gene: TRBJ2-3
V gene: TRBV27

CDR3 DNA: TGTGCCAGTGGAACTAGCGGGATAAACAATGAGCAGTTCTTC
CDR3 protein: CASGTSGINNEQFF
clone size: many
D gene: TRBD2
J gene: TRBJ2-1
V gene: TRBV19

CDR3 DNA: TGTGCCAGCAGCCAACGGTGGAACTATGGCTACACCTTC
CDR3 protein: CASSQRWNYGYTF
clone size: NA
D gene: NA
J gene: TRBJ1-2
V gene: TRBV14

CDR3 DNA: TGTGCCAGCAGCCCGGGACAGGACTATGGCTACACCTTC
CDR3 protein: CASSPGQDYGYTF
clone size: many
D gene: TRBD1
J gene: TRBJ1-2
V gene: TRBV11-2

CDR3 DNA: TGTGCCAGCAGCCCGAGACTAGCGGGAGGGGAACTGAAGACCCAGTACTTC
CDR3 protein: CASSPRLAGGELKTQYF
clone size: NA
D gene: TRBD2
J gene: TRBJ2-5
V gene: TRBV14

CDR3 DNA: TGTGCCAGCATAGGTGGGTCAGCGGAAGAGACCCAGTACTTC
CDR3 protein: CASIGGSAEETQYF
clone size: many
D gene: NA
J gene: TRBJ2-5
V gene: TRBV5-6

CDR3 DNA: TGTGCCAGCAGCACATACCAGAGGAATGAAAAACTGTTTTTT
CDR3 protein: CASSTYQRNEKLFF
clone size: few
D gene: NA
J gene: TRBJ1-4
V gene: TRBV7-8

CDR3 DNA: TGTGCCAGCAGCATGACTAGTTTAAGTACAGGGACGCAGTATTTT
CDR3 protein: CASSMTSLSTGTQYF
clone size: few
D gene: NA
J gene: TRBJ2-3
V gene: TRBV9

CDR3 DNA: TGCGCCAGCAGCTCATCCCCTAGATCCGAGACTCAGTACTTC
CDR3 protein: CASSSSPRSETQYF
clone size: NA
D gene: NA
J gene: TRBJ2-5
V gene: TRBV5-1

CDR3 DNA: TGTGCCAGCAGGCCCGGGACAGCGAGCTCCTACGAGCAGTACTTC
CDR3 protein: CASRPGTASSYEQYF
clone size: NA
D gene: TRBD1
J gene: TRBJ2-7
V gene: TRBV6-1

CDR3 DNA: TGTGCCAGCAGTTACCCCCCGGCACCAAGCTATGGCTACACCTTC
CDR3 protein: CASSYPPAPSYGYTF
clone size: many
D gene: NA
J gene: TRBJ1-2
V gene: TRBV6-6

CDR3 DNA: TGTGCCAGCAGTTTATTGGCTAGCGGGAGGACGCAGTATTTT
CDR3 protein: CASSLLASGRTQYF
clone size: NA
D gene: TRBD2
J gene: TRBJ2-3
V gene: TRBV27

CDR3 DNA: TGTGCCAGCAGCCGGTGGGGGGGCGCGGCGGATAGGAATGAGCAGTTCTTC
CDR3 protein: CASSRWGGAADRNEQFF
clone size: few
D gene: NA
J gene: TRBJ2-1
V gene: TRBV11-2

CDR3 DNA: TGTGCCACCGCCGGGACTAGCGACGGCGAGACCCAGTACTTC
CDR3 protein: CATAGTSDGETQYF
clone size: NA
D gene: TRBD2
J gene: TRBJ2-5
V gene: TRBV10-3

CDR3 DNA: TGTGCCAGCAGCCCTAATCCGCCGGAGACCCAGTACTTC
CDR3 protein: CASSPNPPETQYF
clone size: few
D gene: NA
J gene: TRBJ2-5
V gene: TRBV7-3

CDR3 DNA: TGTGCCAGAGGACCCGGTAATGAAAAACTGTTTTTT
CDR3 protein: CARGPGNEKLFF
clone size: many
D gene: NA
J gene: TRBJ1-4
V gene: TRBV15

CDR3 DNA: TGTGCCAGCAGTTTTCGACAGGGGGCATATGGAAACACCATATATTTT
CDR3 protein: CASSFRQGAYGNTIYF
clone size: NA
D gene: TRBD1
J gene: TRBJ1-3
V gene: TRBV28

CDR3 DNA: TGTGCCAGCTCACCACCGGGACAGGGGAAGTTCCACTATGGCTACACCTTC
CDR3 protein: CASSPPGQGKFHYGYTF
clone size: once
D gene: TRBD1
J gene: TRBJ1-2
V gene: TRBV18

CDR3 DNA: TGTGCCAGTAAGGCCGGGGGTACAGATACGCAGTATTTT
CDR3 protein: CASKAGGTDTQYF
clone size: many
D gene: NA
J gene: TRBJ2-3
V gene: TRBV19

CDR3 DNA: TGTGCCAGCAGCTTGGGAGGGTCCCACGGGGAGCTGTTTTTT
CDR3 protein: CASSLGGSHGELFF
clone size: many
D gene: NA
J gene: TRBJ2-2
V gene: TRBV5-8

CDR3 DNA: TGTGCCAGCAGCGAGCTGGCAGGGGTTAACACTGAAGCTTTCTTT
CDR3 protein: CASSELAGVNTEAFF
clone size: few
D gene: NA
J gene: TRBJ1-1
V gene: TRBV7-3

CDR3 DNA: TGTGCCAGTAGTCCCCGAGGGGTGGTCCCTCAGCCCCAGCATTTT
CDR3 protein: CASSPRGVVPQPQHF
clone size: NA
D gene: NA
J gene: TRBJ1-5
V gene: TRBV19

CDR3 DNA: TGTGCCAGCAGGAGAGGTGGGGAGCAGTACTTC
CDR3 protein: CASRRGGEQYF
clone size: many
D gene: NA
J gene: TRBJ2-7
V gene: TRBV6-5

CDR3 DNA: TGTGCCACCAGCAGAGACGGAAACGATGAAGCTTTCTTT
CDR3 protein: CATSRDGNDEAFF
clone size: few
D gene: NA
J gene: TRBJ1-1
V gene: TRBV15

CDR3 DNA: TGCGCCAGCAGCCTGAGGACTAGCGGGTACACAGATACGCAGTATTTT
CDR3 protein: CASSLRTSGYTDTQYF
clone size: NA
D gene: TRBD2
J gene: TRBJ2-3
V gene: TRBV5-1

CDR3 DNA: TGTGCCAGCAGCTTGCCGGGGCTAGCCAAAAACATTCAGTACTTC
CDR3 protein: CASSLPGLAKNIQYF
clone size: NA
D gene: NA
J gene: TRBJ2-4
V gene: TRBV5-4

CDR3 DNA: TGTGCCAGCAGCAGAATGACAGGGTTTGGGGAGACCCAGTACTTC
CDR3 protein: CASSRMTGFGETQYF
clone size: few
D gene: TRBD1
J gene: TRBJ2-5
V gene: TRBV7-9

CDR3 DNA: TGTGCCAGCAGCTCCCGGGACAGGGGCAACGAGCAGTACTTC
CDR3 protein: CASSSRDRGNEQYF
clone size: few
D gene: TRBD1
J gene: TRBJ2-7
V gene: TRBV11-1

CDR3 DNA: TGTGCCAGCAGCTTGGAACTGATCTACAATGAGCAGTTCTTC
CDR3 protein: CASSLELIYNEQFF
clone size: NA
D gene: NA
J gene: TRBJ2-1
V gene: TRBV7-9

CDR3 DNA: TGTGCCAGCAGTCGAGGCGGGAGGACAGAGAATTTCTACTTC
CDR3 protein: CASSRGGRTENFYF
clone size: NA
D gene: TRBD2
J gene: TRBJ2-7
V gene: TRBV28

CDR3 DNA: TGTGCCAGCAGCTTATCGCGGGAGGTTGGGACCCAGTACTTC
CDR3 protein: CASSLSREVGTQYF
clone size: NA
D gene: TRBD2
J gene: TRBJ2-5
V gene: TRBV7-2

CDR3 DNA: TGTGCCAGCAGCCAGCGGTCGAGACTAGCGGGCTACGAGCAGTACTTC
CDR3 protein: CASSQRSRLAGYEQYF
clone size: many
D gene: TRBD2
J gene: TRBJ2-7
V gene: TRBV27

CDR3 DNA: TGTGCCAGCAGCTTAGTAGGGAGCGTGGGCGCCGAGCAGTACTTC
CDR3 protein: CASSLVGSVGAEQYF
clone size: NA
D gene: NA
J gene: TRBJ2-7
V gene: TRBV7-2

CDR3 DNA: TGCGCCAGCAGCCAAGAACTTCAGCATGGCTACACCTTC
CDR3 protein: CASSQELQHGYTF
clone size: few
D gene: NA
J gene: TRBJ1-2
V gene: TRBV4-1

CDR3 DNA: TGTGCCAGCAGTATACAGCGGGACTACGAGCAGTACTTC
CDR3 protein: CASSIQRDYEQYF
clone size: many
D gene: TRBD2
J gene: TRBJ2-7
V gene: TRBV6-1

CDR3 DNA: TGCAGCGTTGAAGCGGGGGATACGCAGTATTTT
CDR3 protein: CSVEAGDTQYF
clone size: few
D gene: NA
J gene: TRBJ2-3
V gene: TRBV29-1

CDR3 DNA: TGTGCCAGCAGCTTGCGACAGGGGTGGTACGAGCAGTACTTC
CDR3 protein: CASSLRQGWYEQYF
clone size: few
D gene: TRBD1
J gene: TRBJ2-7
V gene: TRBV7-2

CDR3 DNA: TGTGCCAGCTCAGGAGCCTACGAGCAGTACTTC
CDR3 protein: CASSGAYEQYF
clone size: few
D gene: NA
J gene: TRBJ2-7
V gene: TRBV18

CDR3 DNA: TGTGCCAGCAGCATATCCGGGACAGGCTCCTACGAGCAGTACTTC
CDR3 protein: CASSISGTGSYEQYF
clone size: many
D gene: TRBD1
J gene: TRBJ2-7
V gene: TRBV11-1

CDR3 DNA: TGTGCCAGCTCACCGACGGGTGGGGTCAGGACCGGGGAGCTGTTTTTT
CDR3 protein: CASSPTGGVRTGELFF
clone size: few
D gene: NA
J gene: TRBJ2-2
V gene: TRBV18

CDR3 DNA: TGTGCCAGCAGCCCGAATCGCATGGACAGGGGGACAGGGCAGTACTTC
CDR3 protein: CASSPNRMDRGTGQYF
clone size: NA
D gene: TRBD1
J gene: TRBJ2-4
V gene: TRBV7-2

CDR3 DNA: TGTGCCAGTAGTTGGGGGAGTACCATCACCGGGGAGCTGTTTTTT
CDR3 protein: CASSWGSTITGELFF
clone size: NA
D gene: NA
J gene: TRBJ2-2
V gene: TRBV19

CDR3 DNA: TGTGCCAGCTCGCAGGGCGAACAAGAGACCCAGTACTTC
CDR3 protein: CASSQGEQETQYF
clone size: NA
D gene: NA
J gene: TRBJ2-5
V gene: TRBV18